This T cell receptor (beta chain) emerged from a study of blood T cells in healthy people across ages. The J segment lost 0 bases and the V segment lost 3 bases, leaving 10 bases of the junction unmatched. The CDR3 spans 17 residues. Germline CDR1 and CDR2: SGHRS and YFSETQ. In this sample, this clonotype turned up a few times. A J-beta primer mix and a sample-barcoded 5' primer were used in a second PCR of roughly 6 to 11 cycles. MiXCR, run by TCRdb on the 5' RACE reads, gives a single entry per CDR3 protein. Found here are roughly 700,000 distinct CDR3 sequences, around 45% of them singletons; the top ten hold about a third.

The V call is TRBV5-1, the J call TRBJ1-2, with 8 bases aligning to TRBD1. The TCR sequence derives from a woman aged 60-75 years in good health. The sequenced sample was blood. The CDR3 here is CASSYGQGPPSNYGYTF. CDR3 nucleotides: TGCGCCAGCAGCTACGGACAGGGACCACCCTCTAACTATGGCTACACCTTC.